This T cell receptor (beta chain) was sequenced in a study of read filtering for tumor transcriptome and immune sequencing. Whole-study context: The cohort had some 16 men and approximately 15 women aged roughly 40 to 90, mean around 63 years. Whole-transcriptome libraries were prepared after DNase treatment.

The sample holds many counts of this clonotype. The target antigen is unknown. This library used 300 to 450 ng RNA and molecular barcoded adaptors spanning alpha/delta and beta/gamma chains. TCRdb re-derived calls from the reads in MiXCR, one entry per CDR3 protein. Among about 37,000 distinct CDR3 sequences, roughly an eighth were seen once, and the ten largest hold 38%. Study outcomes and limitations: Even smaller IR-seq throughput identified most shared clonotypes. Sorted CD138-negative bone marrow cells were not purified T cells.

V lost 4 bases and J 0 bases, leaving 11 bases between the germline ends. The CDR3 runs 15 residues. Germline CDR1 is SGHKS and CDR2 is YYEKEE (reference sequence). The TCR comes from a donor aged 40 or older with multiple myeloma. V and J are TRBV5-5 and TRBJ2-1, with a possible D match to TRBD2 (5 bases). The sequenced sample was a population of CD138-negative cells sorted from bone marrow. CDR3: CASSLRDSSYNEQFF. The CDR3 DNA sequence: TGTGCCAGCAGCCTGAGGGATAGCTCCTACAATGAGCAGTTCTTC. Supplemented by reference TRBV5-5 and TRBJ2-1, the full variable domain reads DAGVTQSPTHLIKTRGQQVTLRCSPISGHKSVSWYQQVLGQGPQFIFQYYEKEERGRGNFPDRFSARQFPNYSSELNVNALLLGDSALYLCASSLRDSSYNEQFFGPGTRLTVL.